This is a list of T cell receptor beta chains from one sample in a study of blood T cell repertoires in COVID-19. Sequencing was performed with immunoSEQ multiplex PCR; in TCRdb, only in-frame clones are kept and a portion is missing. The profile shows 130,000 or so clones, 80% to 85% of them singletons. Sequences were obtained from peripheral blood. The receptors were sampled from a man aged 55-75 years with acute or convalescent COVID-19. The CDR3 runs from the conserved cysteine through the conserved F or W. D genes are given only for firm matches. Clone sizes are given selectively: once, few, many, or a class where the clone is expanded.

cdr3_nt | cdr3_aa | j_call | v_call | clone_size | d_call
TGTGCCAGCAGTTTCGGACAGAACTACGAGCAGTACTTC | CASSFGQNYEQYF | TRBJ2-7 | TRBV7-2 | NA | NA
TGTGCCAGCACGGGACAGGACACAGATACGCAGTATTTT | CASTGQDTDTQYF | TRBJ2-3 | TRBV6-5 | NA | TRBD1
TGTGTGGTGAGCTCTGGAAACACCATATATTTT | CVVSSGNTIYF | TRBJ1-3 | TRBV27 | NA | NA
TGCGCCAGCAGCTTGGCCCTTAGATATGGCTACACCTTC | CASSLALRYGYTF | TRBJ1-2 | TRBV5-1 | NA | NA
TGTGCCAGCAGCCCTAGAGAGACGGGAGGGCACTACGAGCAGTACTTC | CASSPRETGGHYEQYF | TRBJ2-7 | TRBV9 | NA | TRBD2
TGCACGTACGAAGGACAGCACTATGGCTACACCTTC | CTYEGQHYGYTF | TRBJ1-2 | TRBV29-1 | NA | NA
TGTGCCAGCAGTCTGACAGGGGTATCCGGGGAGCTGTTTTTT | CASSLTGVSGELFF | TRBJ2-2 | TRBV13 | NA | TRBD1
TGCGCCAGCAGTGAGTCGGGGGGGTCGGAGCAGTTCTTC | CASSESGGSEQFF | TRBJ2-1 | TRBV10-1 | NA | TRBD2
TGTGCCAGTAGCATTGACAGGGCGATGATAAAGCAGTTCTTC | CASSIDRAMIKQFF | TRBJ2-1 | TRBV19 | once | TRBD1
TGCGCCAGCAGTGTTCTATCGACAGCCTCTAACTATGGCTACACCTTC | CASSVLSTASNYGYTF | TRBJ1-2 | TRBV10-2 | NA | NA
TGCAGCGTTGGGACAGGGGGCGGCACTGAAGCTTTCTTT | CSVGTGGGTEAFF | TRBJ1-1 | TRBV29-1 | NA | TRBD1
TGTGCCAGCAGCTCTACAGGGGAGGGCACAGATACGCAGTATTTT | CASSSTGEGTDTQYF | TRBJ2-3 | TRBV7-7 | NA | NA
TGTGCCAGCTCACCAAGCCCATTTGAAGCTTTCTTT | CASSPSPFEAFF | TRBJ1-1 | TRBV18 | few | NA
TGCAGCGTCCTTGAACTGGTTGACACCGGGGAGCTGTTTTTT | CSVLELVDTGELFF | TRBJ2-2 | TRBV29-1 | NA | NA
TGTGCCAGCAGAGAGACAGGGATAAACACTGAAGCTTTCTTT | CASRETGINTEAFF | TRBJ1-1 | TRBV6-5 | NA | TRBD1
TGCAGCGGTGGGACAGGGGGGAGTGTAGGCTACACCTTC | CSGGTGGSVGYTF | TRBJ1-2 | TRBV29-1 | few | TRBD1